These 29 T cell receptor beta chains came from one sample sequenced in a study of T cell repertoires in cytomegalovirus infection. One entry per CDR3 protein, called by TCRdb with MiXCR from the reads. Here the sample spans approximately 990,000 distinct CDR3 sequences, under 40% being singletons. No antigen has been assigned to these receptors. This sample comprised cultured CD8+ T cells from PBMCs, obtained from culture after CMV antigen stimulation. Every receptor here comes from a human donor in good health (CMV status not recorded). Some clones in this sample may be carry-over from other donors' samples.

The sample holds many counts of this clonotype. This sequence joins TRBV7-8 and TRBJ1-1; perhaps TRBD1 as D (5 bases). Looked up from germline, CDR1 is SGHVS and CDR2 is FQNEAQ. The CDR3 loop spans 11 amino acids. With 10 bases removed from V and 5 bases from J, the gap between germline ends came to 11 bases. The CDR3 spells CATFGGTEAFF. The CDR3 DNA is TGTGCCACCTTTGGGGGGACTGAAGCTTTCTTT. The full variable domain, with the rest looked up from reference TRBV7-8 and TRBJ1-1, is GAGVSQSPRYKVAKRGQDVALRCDPISGHVSLFWYQQALGQGPEFLTYFQNEAQLDKSGLPSDRFFAERPEGSVSTLKIQRTQQEDSAVYLCATFGGTEAFFGQGTRLTVV.

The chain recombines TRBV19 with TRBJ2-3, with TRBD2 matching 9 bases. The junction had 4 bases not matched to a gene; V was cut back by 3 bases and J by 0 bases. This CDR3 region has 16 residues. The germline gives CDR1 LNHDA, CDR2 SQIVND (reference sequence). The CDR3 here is CASSMVAGASTDTQYF. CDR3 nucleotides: TGTGCCAGTAGTATGGTAGCGGGGGCTAGCACAGATACGCAGTATTTT.

The DNA of the CDR3 is TGTGCCAGCAGCCGACACCCCCCTGGGGAAAAACTGTTTTTT. It is translated as CASSRHPPGEKLFF. The chain recombines TRBV27 with TRBJ1-4; no clear D. V gave up 6 bases and J gave up 8 bases, with 16 bases separating them. Germline CDR1 reads MNHEY; CDR2 reads SMNVEV (reference sequence). This CDR3 contains 14 residues.

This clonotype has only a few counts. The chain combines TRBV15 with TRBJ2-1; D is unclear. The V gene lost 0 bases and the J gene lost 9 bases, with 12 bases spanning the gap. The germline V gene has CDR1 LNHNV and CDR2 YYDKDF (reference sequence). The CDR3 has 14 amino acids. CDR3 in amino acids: CATSREKGDLEQFF. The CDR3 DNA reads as TGTGCCACCAGCAGAGAAAAGGGCGACCTTGAGCAGTTCTTC.

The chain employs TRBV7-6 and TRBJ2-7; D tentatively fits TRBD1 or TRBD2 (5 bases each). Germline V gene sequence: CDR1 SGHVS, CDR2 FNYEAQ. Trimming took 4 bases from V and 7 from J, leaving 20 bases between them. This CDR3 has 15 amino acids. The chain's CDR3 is CASSSYENPEGEQYF. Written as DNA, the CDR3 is TGTGCCAGCAGCTCGTACGAGAATCCTGAGGGGGAGCAGTACTTC.

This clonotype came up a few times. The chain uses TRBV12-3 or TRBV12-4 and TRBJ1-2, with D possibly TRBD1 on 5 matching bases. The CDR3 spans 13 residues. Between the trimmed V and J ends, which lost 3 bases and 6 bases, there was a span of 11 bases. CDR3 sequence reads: CASSFRVENGYTF. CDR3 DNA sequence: TGTGCCAGCAGTTTCAGGGTAGAGAATGGCTACACCTTC.

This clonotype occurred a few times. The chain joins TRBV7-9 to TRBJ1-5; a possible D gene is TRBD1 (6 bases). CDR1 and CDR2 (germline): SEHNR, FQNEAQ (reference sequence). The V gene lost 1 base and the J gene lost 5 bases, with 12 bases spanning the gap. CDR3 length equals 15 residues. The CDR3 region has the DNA TGTGCCAGCAGCTTAGTTGGGGACATTCATCAGCCCCAGCATTTT. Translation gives CASSLVGDIHQPQHF.

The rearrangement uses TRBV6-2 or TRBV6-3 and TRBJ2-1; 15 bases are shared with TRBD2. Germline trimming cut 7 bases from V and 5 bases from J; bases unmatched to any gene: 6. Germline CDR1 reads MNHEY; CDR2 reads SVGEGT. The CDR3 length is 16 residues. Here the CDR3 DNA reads TGTGCCAGCAAGGGACTAGCGGGGGGATCCCACAATGAGCAGTTCTTC. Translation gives CASKGLAGGSHNEQFF.

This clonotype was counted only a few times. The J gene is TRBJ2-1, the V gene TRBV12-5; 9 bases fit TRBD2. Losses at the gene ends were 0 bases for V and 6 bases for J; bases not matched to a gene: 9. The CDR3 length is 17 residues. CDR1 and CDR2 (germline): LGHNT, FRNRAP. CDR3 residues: CASGLVRGGGAPNEQFF. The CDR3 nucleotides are TGTGCTAGTGGTTTGGTACGCGGCGGGGGGGCCCCCAATGAGCAGTTCTTC. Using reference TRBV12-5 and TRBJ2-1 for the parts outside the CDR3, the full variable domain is DARVTQTPRHKVTEMGQEVTMRCQPILGHNTVFWYRQTMMQGLELLAYFRNRAPLDDSGMPKDRFSAEMPDATLATLKIQPSEPRDSAVYFCASGLVRGGGAPNEQFFGPGTRLTVL.

This CDR3 is CSVGQGLTDTQYF. The CDR3 DNA reads as TGCAGCGTTGGGCAAGGGTTGACAGATACGCAGTATTTT. The chain employs TRBV29-1 and TRBJ2-3; D is unresolved. V lost 4 bases and J lost 3, with 11 bases in between. Germline CDR1 SQVTM, CDR2 ANQGSEA. The CDR3 length is 13 residues.

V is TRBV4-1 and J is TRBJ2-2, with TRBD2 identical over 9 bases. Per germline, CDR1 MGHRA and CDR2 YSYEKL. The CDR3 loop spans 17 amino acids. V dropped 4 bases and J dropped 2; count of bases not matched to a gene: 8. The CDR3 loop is CASSPYSGGPNTGELFF. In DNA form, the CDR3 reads TGCGCCAGCAGCCCCTATAGCGGGGGACCTAACACCGGGGAGCTGTTTTTT.

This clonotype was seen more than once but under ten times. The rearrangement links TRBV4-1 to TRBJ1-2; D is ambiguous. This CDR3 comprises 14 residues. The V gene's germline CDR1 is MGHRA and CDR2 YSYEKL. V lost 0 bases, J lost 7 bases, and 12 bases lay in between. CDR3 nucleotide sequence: TGCGCCAGCAGCCAAGAGCCCAGAGAGGGTGGCTACACCTTC. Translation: CASSQEPREGGYTF.

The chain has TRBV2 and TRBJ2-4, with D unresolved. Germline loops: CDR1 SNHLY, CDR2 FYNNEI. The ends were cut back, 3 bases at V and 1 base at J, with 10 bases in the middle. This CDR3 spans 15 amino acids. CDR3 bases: TGTGCCAGCAGTGACTATATAGGGGCCAAAAACATTCAGTACTTC. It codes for CASSDYIGAKNIQYF.

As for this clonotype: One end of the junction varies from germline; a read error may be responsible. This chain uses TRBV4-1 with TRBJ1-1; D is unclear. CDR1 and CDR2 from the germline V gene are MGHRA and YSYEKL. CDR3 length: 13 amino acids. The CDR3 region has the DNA TGCGCCAGCAGCCAAGGGACGAACTCTGAAGCTTTCTTT. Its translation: CASSQGTNSEAFF.

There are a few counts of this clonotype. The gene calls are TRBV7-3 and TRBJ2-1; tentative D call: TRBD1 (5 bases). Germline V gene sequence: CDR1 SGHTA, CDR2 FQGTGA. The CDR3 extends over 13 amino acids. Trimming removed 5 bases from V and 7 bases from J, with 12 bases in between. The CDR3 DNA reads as TGTGCCAGCAGCCCGGTCAAGGGGAATGAGCAGTTCTTC. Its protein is CASSPVKGNEQFF.

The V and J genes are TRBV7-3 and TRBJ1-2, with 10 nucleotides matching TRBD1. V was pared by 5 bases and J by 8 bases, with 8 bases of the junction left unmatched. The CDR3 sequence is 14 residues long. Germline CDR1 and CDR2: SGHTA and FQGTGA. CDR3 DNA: TGTGCCAGCAGCCAAACCGGGACAGGGGAAGGCTACACCTTC. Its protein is CASSQTGTGEGYTF.

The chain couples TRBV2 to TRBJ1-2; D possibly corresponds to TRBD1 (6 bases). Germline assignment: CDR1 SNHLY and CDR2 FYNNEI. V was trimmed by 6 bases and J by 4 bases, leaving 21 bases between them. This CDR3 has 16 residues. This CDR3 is CASRGTTGRTVYGYTF. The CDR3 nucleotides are TGTGCCAGCAGGGGGACTACAGGAAGGACAGTCTATGGCTACACCTTC.

CDR3 DNA: TGTGCCAGCAGCCCCCGGACGGGTCAACAGACCCAGTACTTC. Its protein product is CASSPRTGQQTQYF. This chain joins TRBV7-4 and TRBJ2-5; D unresolved. The CDR3 extends over 14 amino acids. Per the germline V gene, CDR1 is SGHVT and CDR2 is SQSDAQ. Trimming took 5 bases from V and 6 from J, leaving 16 bases between them.

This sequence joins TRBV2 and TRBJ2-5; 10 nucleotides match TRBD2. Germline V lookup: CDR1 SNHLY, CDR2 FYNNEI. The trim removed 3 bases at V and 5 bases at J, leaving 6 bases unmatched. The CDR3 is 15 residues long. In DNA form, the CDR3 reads TGTGCCAGCAGTGACGGTAGCGGGGGGCCTGAGACCCAGTACTTC. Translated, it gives CASSDGSGGPETQYF.

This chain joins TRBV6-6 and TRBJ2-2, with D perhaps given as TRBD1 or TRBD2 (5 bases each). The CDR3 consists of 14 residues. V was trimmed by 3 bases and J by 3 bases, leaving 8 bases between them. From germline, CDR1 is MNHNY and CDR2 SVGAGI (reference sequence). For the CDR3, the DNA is TGTGCCAGCAGTTATGGGGACCACACCGGGGAGCTGTTTTTT. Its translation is CASSYGDHTGELFF.

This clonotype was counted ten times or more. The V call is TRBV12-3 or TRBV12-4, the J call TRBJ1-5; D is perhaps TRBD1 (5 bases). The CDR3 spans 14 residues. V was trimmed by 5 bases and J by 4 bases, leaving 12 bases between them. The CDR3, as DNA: TGTGCCAGCAGTCCCCAGGGACCAAATCAGCCCCAGCATTTT. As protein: CASSPQGPNQPQHF.

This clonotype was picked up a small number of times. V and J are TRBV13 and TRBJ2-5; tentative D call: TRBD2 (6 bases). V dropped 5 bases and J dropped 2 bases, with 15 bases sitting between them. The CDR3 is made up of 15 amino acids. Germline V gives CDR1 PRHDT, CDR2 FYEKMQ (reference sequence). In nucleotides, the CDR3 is TGTGCCAGCAGCGGAAAGGAGGGAGCTCAAGAGACCCAGTACTTC. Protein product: CASSGKEGAQETQYF. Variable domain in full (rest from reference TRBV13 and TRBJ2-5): AAGVIQSPRHLIKEKRETATLKCYPIPRHDTVYWYQQGPGQDPQFLISFYEKMQSDKGSIPDRFSAQQFSDYHSELNMSSLELGDSALYFCASSGKEGAQETQYFGPGTRLLVL.

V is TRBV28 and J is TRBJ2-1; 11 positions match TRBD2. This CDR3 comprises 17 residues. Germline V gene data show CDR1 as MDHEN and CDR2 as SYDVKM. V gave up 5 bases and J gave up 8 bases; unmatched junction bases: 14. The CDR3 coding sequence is TGTGCCAGCAGTATACAAGGTGGGACTAGCGGTGGCCATGAGCAGTTCTTC. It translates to CASSIQGGTSGGHEQFF. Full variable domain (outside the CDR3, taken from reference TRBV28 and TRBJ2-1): DVKVTQSSRYLVKRTGEKVFLECVQDMDHENMFWYRQDPGLGLRLIYFSYDVKMKEKGDIPEGYSVSREKKERFSLILESASTNQTSMYLCASSIQGGTSGGHEQFFGPGTRLTVL.

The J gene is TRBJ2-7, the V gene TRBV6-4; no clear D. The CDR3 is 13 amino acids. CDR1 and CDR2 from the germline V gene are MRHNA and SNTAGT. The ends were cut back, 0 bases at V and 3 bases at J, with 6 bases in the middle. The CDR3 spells CASSDSRGYEQYV. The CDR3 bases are TGTGCCAGCAGTGACTCGCGCGGCTACGAGCAGTACGTC.

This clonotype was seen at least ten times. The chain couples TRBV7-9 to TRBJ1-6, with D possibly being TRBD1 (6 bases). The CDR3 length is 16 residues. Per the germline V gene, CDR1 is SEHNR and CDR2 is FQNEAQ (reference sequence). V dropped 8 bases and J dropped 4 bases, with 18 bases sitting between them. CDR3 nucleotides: TGTGCCAGCCGCCCCGGGGGCGTTTTATATAATTCACCCCTCCACTTT. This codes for CASRPGGVLYNSPLHF.

CDR3 region: CASSFHRQGDNEQFF. The DNA for the CDR3 is TGTGCCAGCAGTTTCCACCGACAGGGGGACAATGAGCAGTTCTTC. This chain connects TRBV27 to TRBJ2-1; 9 nucleotides agree with TRBD1. Germline assignment: CDR1 MNHEY and CDR2 SMNVEV (reference sequence). The ends lost 3 bases at V and 5 bases at J; junction bases unmatched: 5. CDR3 length equals 15 residues.

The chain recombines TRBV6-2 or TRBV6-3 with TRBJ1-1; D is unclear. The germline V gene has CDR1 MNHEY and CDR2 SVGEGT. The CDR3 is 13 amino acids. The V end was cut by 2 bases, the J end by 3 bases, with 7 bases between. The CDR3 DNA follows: TGTGCCAGCAGTTACAGAGAATACACTGAAGCTTTCTTT. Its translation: CASSYREYTEAFF.

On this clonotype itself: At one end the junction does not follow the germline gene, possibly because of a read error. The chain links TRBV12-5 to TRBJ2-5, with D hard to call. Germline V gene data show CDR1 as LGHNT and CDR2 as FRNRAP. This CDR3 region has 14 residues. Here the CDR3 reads CVSGSFYPEETQYF. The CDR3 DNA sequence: TGTGTTAGTGGTTCCTTTTACCCAGAAGAGACCCAGTACTTC.

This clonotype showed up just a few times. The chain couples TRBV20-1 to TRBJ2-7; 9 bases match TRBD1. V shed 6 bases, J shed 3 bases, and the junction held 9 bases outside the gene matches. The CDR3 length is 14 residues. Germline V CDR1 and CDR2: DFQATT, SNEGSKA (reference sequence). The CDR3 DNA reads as TGCAGTGCAAAAGGACAGGGGCGGAACTACGAGCAGTACTTC. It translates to CSAKGQGRNYEQYF.